A selection of T cell receptor beta chains follows, all from one sample in a study of OX40 agonist ivuxolimab in advanced cancers. Data came from immunoSEQ multiplex PCR; TCRdb stores just in-frame clones and leaves some out. The sample includes under 75,000 clones, about 93% of them seen just once. The sample here was CD4+ or CD8+ T cells sorted from blood, taken in a trial of the OX40 agonist ivuxolimab. The receptors were sampled from an adult with an advanced solid tumor such as melanoma, head and neck, liver or kidney cancer. Each CDR3 is given with its conserved first and last residue. Fields, in order: clone size, D gene, V gene, J gene, CDR3 protein, CDR3 DNA. D genes are given only for firm matches. The listing skips clone size in some rows; elsewhere it reads once, few, many or a size class.

>.|.|TRBV5-1|TRBJ2-2
CASSLEGAGELFF
TGCGCCAGCAGCTTGGAGGGGGCCGGGGAGCTGTTTTTT
>.|TRBD2|TRBV6-5|TRBJ2-7
CASSPTSGGAYEQYF
TGTGCCAGCAGTCCAACTAGCGGGGGGGCCTACGAGCAGTACTTC
>.|.|TRBV30|TRBJ2-1
CAWREVRNEQFF
TGTGCCTGGAGGGAGGTCCGAAATGAGCAGTTCTTC
>.|.|TRBV9|TRBJ2-7
CASSVDPSYEQYF
TGTGCCAGCAGCGTAGACCCCTCCTACGAGCAGTACTTC
>.|TRBD2|TRBV13|TRBJ2-2
CASSFRTSGGTGELFF
TGTGCCAGCAGCTTCAGGACTAGCGGGGGCACCGGGGAGCTGTTTTTT
>.|.|TRBV27|TRBJ1-2
CASSYNPDYGYTF
TGTGCCAGCAGTTATAACCCCGACTATGGCTACACCTTC
>once|.|TRBV10-3|TRBJ1-5
CAISESSNQPQHF
TGTGCCATCAGTGAGTCGAGCAATCAGCCCCAGCATTTT
>few|.|TRBV4-3|TRBJ2-6
CASSQEAGSGANVLTF
TGCGCCAGCAGCCAAGAAGCAGGGAGCGGGGCCAACGTCCTGACTTTC
>.|TRBD2|TRBV7-2|TRBJ2-3
CASSVDGLAWYTDTQYF
TGTGCCAGCAGCGTAGACGGACTAGCGTGGTATACAGATACGCAGTATTTT
>.|.|TRBV18|TRBJ2-1
CASSPPQGEQFF
TGTGCCAGCTCACCACCACAGGGTGAGCAGTTCTTC
>once|.|TRBV30|TRBJ2-5
CAWVPANQETQYF
TGTGCCTGGGTACCGGCAAATCAAGAGACCCAGTACTTC
>.|TRBD1|TRBV7-8|TRBJ1-1
CASNHGQGFFVNTEAFF
TGTGCCAGCAACCACGGACAGGGATTTTTTGTGAACACTGAAGCTTTCTTT
>.|.|TRBV5-4|TRBJ2-2
CASSSATGELFF
TGTGCCAGCAGCTCTGCTACCGGGGAGCTGTTTTTT
>.|TRBD1|TRBV6-1|TRBJ2-7
CASSEPTGGEYEQYF
TGTGCCAGCAGTGAGCCGACAGGGGGGGAGTACGAGCAGTACTTC
>.|.|TRBV6-5|TRBJ2-6
CASSSSSSGANVLTF
TGTGCCAGCAGTTCCAGCAGCTCTGGGGCCAACGTCCTGACTTTC
>.|.|TRBV19|TRBJ1-2
CASRGTRDYGYTF
TGTGCCAGTAGGGGGACTCGGGACTATGGCTACACCTTC
>.|TRBD2|TRBV27|TRBJ2-5
CASSLVSGAQETQYF
TGTGCCAGCAGTTTAGTAAGCGGGGCCCAAGAGACCCAGTACTTC
>.|TRBD1|TRBV9|TRBJ2-1
CASSVTDRRYYNEQFF
TGTGCCAGCAGCGTTACGGACAGGAGGTATTACAATGAGCAGTTCTTC
>.|TRBD2|TRBV5-6|TRBJ2-7
CASSLAAGGRLGAHEQYF
TGTGCCAGCAGCTTGGCGGCGGGAGGGAGACTAGGCGCCCACGAGCAGTACTTC
>.|.|TRBV27|TRBJ2-7
CASSSSPTRGSYEQYF
TGTGCCAGCAGTTCAAGCCCGACTAGGGGCTCCTACGAGCAGTACTTC
>.|TRBD2|TRBV5-1|TRBJ2-7
CASSPGLAAAYEQYF
TGCGCCAGCAGCCCGGGACTAGCGGCCGCCTACGAGCAGTACTTC
>.|.|TRBV4-1|TRBJ2-7
CASSQGTLTYEQYF
TGCGCCAGCAGCCAAGGCACCCTTACCTACGAGCAGTACTTC
>.|TRBD2|TRBV30|TRBJ2-1
CASGTSGTNEQFF
TGTGCCTCTGGGACTAGCGGGACCAATGAGCAGTTCTTC
>.|TRBD2|TRBV7-8|TRBJ2-3
CASSPYPAPVKREADTQYF
TGTGCCAGCAGCCCCTACCCCGCACCGGTAAAGCGGGAGGCAGATACGCAGTATTTT
>.|TRBD1|TRBV11-2|TRBJ2-1
CASSLGTGTGTSNEQFF
TGTGCCAGCAGCTTAGGGACCGGGACAGGGACGAGCAATGAGCAGTTCTTC
>.|.|TRBV4-1|TRBJ2-1
CASSQDPYNEQFF
TGCGCCAGCAGCCAAGACCCTTACAATGAGCAGTTCTTC
>.|.|TRBV5-1|TRBJ2-1
CASSFVGAYNEQFF
TGCGCCAGCAGCTTCGTAGGGGCCTACAATGAGCAGTTCTTC
>.|.|TRBV27|TRBJ2-3
CASISMGTQYF
TGTGCCAGCATATCCATGGGTACGCAGTATTTT